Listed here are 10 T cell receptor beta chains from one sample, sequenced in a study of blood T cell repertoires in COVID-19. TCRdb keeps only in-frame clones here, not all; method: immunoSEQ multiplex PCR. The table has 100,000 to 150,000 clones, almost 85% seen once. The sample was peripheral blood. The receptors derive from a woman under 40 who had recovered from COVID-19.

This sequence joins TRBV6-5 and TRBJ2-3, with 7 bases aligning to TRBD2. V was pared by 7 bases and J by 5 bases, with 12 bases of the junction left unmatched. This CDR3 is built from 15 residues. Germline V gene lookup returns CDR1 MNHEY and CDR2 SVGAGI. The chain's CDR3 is CASKRMAGVRDTQYF. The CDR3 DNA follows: TGTGCCAGCAAGAGGATGGCGGGAGTCCGAGATACGCAGTATTTT.

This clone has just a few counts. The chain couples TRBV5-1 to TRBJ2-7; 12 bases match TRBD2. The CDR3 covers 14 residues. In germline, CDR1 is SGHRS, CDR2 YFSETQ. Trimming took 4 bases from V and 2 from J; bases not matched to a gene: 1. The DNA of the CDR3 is TGCGCCAGCAGCCGGACTAGCGGGGCCTACGAGCAGTACTTC. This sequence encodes CASSRTSGAYEQYF.

Written as DNA, the CDR3 is TGTGCCAGCAGTTATCCAGGGACTGAGGGCTATGGCTACACCTTC. Translation: CASSYPGTEGYGYTF. V usage is TRBV6-6 and J usage is TRBJ1-2; tentatively, D is TRBD1 (5 bases). V shed 3 bases and J shed 4 bases, with 15 bases lying between them. CDR1 and CDR2 from the germline V gene are MNHNY and SVGAGI (reference sequence). There are 15 residues in the CDR3.

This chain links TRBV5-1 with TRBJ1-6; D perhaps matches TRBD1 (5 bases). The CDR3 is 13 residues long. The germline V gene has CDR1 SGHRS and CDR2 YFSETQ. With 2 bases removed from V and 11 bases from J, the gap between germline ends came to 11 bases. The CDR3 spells CASSFRPDTPLHF. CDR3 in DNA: TGCGCCAGCAGCTTTAGGCCGGACACACCCCTCCACTTT.

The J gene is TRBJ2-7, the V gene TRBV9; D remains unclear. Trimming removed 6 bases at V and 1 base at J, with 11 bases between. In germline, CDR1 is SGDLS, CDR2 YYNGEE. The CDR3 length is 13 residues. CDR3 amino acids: CASTSANSYEQYF. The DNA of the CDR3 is TGTGCCAGCACGTCCGCTAATTCCTACGAGCAGTACTTC. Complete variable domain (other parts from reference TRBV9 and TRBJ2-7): DSGVTQTPKHLITATGQRVTLRCSPRSGDLSVYWYQQSLDQGLQFLIQYYNGEERAKGNILERFSAQQFPDLHSELNLSSLELGDSALYFCASTSANSYEQYFGPGTRLTVT.

The CDR3 here is CASSSTSGRTDTQYF. Written as DNA, the CDR3 is TGCGCCAGCAGTTCAACTAGCGGTCGCACAGATACGCAGTATTTT. The chain couples TRBV5-1 to TRBJ2-3; the match to TRBD2 covers 8 bases. V shed 5 bases and J 1 base; nucleotides not matched to a gene: 6. The CDR3 runs 15 residues. Germline V gives CDR1 SGHRS, CDR2 YFSETQ.

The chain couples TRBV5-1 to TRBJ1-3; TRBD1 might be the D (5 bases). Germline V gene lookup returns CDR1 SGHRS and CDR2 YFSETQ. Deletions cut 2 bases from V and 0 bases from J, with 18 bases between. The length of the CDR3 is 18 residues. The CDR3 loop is CASSFTNPTATSGNTIYF. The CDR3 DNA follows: TGCGCCAGCAGCTTTACCAACCCGACAGCCACCTCTGGAAACACCATATATTTT.

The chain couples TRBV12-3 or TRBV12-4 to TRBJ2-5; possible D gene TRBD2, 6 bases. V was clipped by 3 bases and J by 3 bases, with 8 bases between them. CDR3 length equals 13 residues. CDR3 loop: CASSFGRKETQYF. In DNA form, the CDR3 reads TGTGCCAGCAGTTTCGGGAGAAAAGAGACCCAGTACTTC.

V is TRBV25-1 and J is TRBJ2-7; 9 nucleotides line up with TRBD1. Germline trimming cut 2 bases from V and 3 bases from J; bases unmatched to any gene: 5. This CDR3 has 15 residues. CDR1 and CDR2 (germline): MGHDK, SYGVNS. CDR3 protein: CASSEPGDRDYEQYF. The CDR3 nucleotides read TGTGCCAGCAGTGAACCCGGGGACAGGGACTACGAGCAGTACTTC.

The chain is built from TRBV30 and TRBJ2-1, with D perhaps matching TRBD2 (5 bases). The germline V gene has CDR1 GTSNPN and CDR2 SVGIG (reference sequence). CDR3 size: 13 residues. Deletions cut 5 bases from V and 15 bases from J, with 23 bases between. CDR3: CAWLPPGLHEGFF. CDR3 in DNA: TGTGCCTGGCTACCTCCAGGACTCCACGAGGGGTTCTTC.